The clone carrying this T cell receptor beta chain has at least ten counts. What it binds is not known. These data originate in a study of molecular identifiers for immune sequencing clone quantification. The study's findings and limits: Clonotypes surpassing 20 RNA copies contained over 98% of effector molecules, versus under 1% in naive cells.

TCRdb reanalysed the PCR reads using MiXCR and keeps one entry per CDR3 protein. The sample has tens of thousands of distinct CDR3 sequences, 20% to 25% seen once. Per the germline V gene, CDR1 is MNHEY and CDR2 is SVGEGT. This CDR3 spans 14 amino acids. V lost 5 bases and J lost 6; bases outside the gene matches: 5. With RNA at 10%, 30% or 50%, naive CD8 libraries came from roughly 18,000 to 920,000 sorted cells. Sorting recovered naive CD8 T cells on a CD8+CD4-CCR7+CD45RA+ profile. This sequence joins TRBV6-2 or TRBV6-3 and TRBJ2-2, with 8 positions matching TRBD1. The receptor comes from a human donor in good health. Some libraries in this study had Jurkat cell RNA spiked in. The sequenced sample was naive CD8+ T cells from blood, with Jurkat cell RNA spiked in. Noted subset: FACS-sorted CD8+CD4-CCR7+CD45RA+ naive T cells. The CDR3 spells CASSPSTGAGELFF. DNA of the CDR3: TGTGCCAGCAGTCCGTCGACAGGGGCCGGGGAGCTGTTTTTT.